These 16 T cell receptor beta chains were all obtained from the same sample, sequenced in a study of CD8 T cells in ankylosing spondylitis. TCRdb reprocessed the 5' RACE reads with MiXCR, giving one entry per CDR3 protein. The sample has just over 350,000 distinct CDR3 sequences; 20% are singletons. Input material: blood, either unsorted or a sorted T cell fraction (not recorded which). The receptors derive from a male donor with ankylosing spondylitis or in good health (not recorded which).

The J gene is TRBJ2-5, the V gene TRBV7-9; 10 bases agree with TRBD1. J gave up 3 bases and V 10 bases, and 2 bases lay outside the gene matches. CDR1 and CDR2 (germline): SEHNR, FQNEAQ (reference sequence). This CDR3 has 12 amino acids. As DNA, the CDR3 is TGTGCCACCGGGACAGGGGAAGAGACCCAGTACTTC. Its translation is CATGTGEETQYF.

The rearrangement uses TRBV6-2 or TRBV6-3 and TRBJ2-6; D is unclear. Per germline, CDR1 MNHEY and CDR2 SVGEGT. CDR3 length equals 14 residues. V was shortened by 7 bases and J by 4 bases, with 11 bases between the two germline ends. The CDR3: CASTLGDGANVLTF. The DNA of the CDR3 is TGTGCCAGCACCTTGGGCGACGGGGCCAACGTCCTGACTTTC.

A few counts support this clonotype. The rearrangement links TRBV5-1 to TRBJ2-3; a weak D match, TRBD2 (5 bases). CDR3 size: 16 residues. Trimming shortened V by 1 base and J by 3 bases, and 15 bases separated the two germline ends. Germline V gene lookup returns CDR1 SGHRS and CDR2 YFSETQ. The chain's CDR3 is CASSLSSGERTDTQYF. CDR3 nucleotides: TGCGCCAGCAGCTTGAGTTCTGGGGAGAGGACAGATACGCAGTATTTT.

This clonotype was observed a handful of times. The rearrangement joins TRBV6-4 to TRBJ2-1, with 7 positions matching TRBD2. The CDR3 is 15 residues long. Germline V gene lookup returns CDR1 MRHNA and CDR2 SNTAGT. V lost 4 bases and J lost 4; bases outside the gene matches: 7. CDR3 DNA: TGTGCCAGCAGTGTTTTGCCGGGGGGATACAATGAGCAGTTCTTC. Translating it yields CASSVLPGGYNEQFF.

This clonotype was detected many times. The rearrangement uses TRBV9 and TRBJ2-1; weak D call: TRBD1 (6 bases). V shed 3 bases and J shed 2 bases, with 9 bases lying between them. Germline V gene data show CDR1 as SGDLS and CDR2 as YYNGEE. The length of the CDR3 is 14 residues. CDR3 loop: CASSGGPAYNEQFF. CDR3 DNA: TGTGCCAGCAGCGGGGGGCCCGCCTACAATGAGCAGTTCTTC.

CDR3 bases: TGTGCCAGCAGGATGGGACAGAGCTCCTACAATGAGCAGTTCTTC. Its protein product is CASRMGQSSYNEQFF. The rearrangement joins TRBV6-1 to TRBJ2-1; 7 nucleotides agree with TRBD1. Germline V gives CDR1 MNHNS, CDR2 SASEGT. The length of the CDR3 is 15 residues. Germline trimming cut 6 bases from V and 0 bases from J; bases unmatched to any gene: 5.

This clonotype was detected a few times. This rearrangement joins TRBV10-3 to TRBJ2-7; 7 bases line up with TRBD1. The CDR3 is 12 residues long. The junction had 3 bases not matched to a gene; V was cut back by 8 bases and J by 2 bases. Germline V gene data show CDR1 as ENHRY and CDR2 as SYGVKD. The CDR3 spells CAIGTAPYEQYF. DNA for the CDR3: TGTGCCATCGGGACAGCCCCCTACGAGCAGTACTTC.

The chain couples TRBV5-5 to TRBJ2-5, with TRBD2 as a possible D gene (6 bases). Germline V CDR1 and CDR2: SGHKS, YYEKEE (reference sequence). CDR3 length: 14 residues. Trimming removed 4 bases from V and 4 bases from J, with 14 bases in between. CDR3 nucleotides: TGTGCCAGCAGCCTGGAGGGGCAGCCAGAGACCCAGTACTTC. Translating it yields CASSLEGQPETQYF. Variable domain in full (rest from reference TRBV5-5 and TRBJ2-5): DAGVTQSPTHLIKTRGQQVTLRCSPISGHKSVSWYQQVLGQGPQFIFQYYEKEERGRGNFPDRFSARQFPNYSSELNVNALLLGDSALYLCASSLEGQPETQYFGPGTRLLVL.

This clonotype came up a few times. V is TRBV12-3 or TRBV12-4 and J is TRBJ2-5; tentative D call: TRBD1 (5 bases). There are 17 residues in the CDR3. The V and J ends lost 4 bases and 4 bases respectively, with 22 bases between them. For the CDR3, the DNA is TGTGCCAGCAGTTCAGACCCCGCCCCAGGGATTGGAGAGACCCAGTACTTC. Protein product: CASSSDPAPGIGETQYF.

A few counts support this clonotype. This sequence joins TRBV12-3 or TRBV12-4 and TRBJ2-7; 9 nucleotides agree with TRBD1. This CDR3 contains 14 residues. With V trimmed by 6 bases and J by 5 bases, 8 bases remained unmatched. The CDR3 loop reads CASSAGTGRHEQYF. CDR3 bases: TGTGCCAGCAGCGCCGGGACAGGGAGGCACGAGCAGTACTTC.

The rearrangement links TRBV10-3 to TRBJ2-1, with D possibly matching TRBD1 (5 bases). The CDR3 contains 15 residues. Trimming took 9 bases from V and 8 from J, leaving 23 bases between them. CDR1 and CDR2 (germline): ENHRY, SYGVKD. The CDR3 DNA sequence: TGTGCCATTAATCCCCAGGGAATGGTTAGTGATGAGCAGTTCTTC. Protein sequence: CAINPQGMVSDEQFF.

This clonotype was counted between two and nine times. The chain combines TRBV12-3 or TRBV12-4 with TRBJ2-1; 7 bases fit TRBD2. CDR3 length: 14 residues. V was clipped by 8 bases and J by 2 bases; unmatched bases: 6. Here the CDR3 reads CASSPGGPYNEQFF. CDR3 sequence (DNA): TGTGCCAGCTCGCCGGGGGGTCCCTACAATGAGCAGTTCTTC.

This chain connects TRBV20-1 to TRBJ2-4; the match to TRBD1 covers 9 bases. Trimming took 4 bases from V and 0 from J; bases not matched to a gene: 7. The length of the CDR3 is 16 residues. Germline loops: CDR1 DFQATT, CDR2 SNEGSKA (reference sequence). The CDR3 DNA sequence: TGCAGTGCTAATCCGGGACAGGGATTAGCCAAAAACATTCAGTACTTC. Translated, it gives CSANPGQGLAKNIQYF.

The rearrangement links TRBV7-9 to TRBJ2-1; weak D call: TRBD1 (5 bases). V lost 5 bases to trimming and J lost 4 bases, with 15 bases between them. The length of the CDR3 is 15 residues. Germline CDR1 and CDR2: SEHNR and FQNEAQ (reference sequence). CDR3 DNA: TGTGCCAGCAGCGTAGATGGGGCAACATACAATGAGCAGTTCTTC. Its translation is CASSVDGATYNEQFF.

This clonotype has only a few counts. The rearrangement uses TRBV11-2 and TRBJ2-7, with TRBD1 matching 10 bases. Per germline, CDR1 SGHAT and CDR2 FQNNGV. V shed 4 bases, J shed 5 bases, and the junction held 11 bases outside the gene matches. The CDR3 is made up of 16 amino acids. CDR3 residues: CASSSQRQGALNEQYF. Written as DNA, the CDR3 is TGTGCCAGCAGCTCCCAGAGACAGGGGGCGCTTAACGAGCAGTACTTC. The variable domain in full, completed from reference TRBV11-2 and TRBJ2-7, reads EAGVAQSPRYKIIEKRQSVAFWCNPISGHATLYWYQQILGQGPKLLIQFQNNGVVDDSQLPKDRFSAERLKGVDSTLKIQPAKLEDSAVYLCASSSQRQGALNEQYFGPGTRLTVT.

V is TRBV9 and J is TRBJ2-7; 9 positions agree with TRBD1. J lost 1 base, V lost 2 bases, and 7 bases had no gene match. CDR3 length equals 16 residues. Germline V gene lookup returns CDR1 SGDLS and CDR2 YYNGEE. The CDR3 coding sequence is TGTGCCAGCAGCGTGACGTCCGGGACAGGGTCCTACGAGCAGTACTTC. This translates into CASSVTSGTGSYEQYF.